This entry features one T cell receptor beta chain sequence. What it binds is unknown. The sample belongs to a study of shared clonotypes between healthy human individuals. Study-wide background: Three plates each covered CD4 naive and memory; CD8 naive two, CD8 memory one. Study-wide points: A generally larger estimated richness was seen in naive subsets than in memory subsets.

Trimming left V 7 bases short and J 7 bases short, with 11 bases between. Germline V CDR1 and CDR2: DFQATT, SNEGSKA (reference sequence). This CDR3 is 11 amino acids long. Produced via immunoSEQ multiplex PCR; TCRdb's table is partial and in-frame only. The data hold roughly 2.4 million clones, with 90% to 96% observed a single time. This TCR was sampled from a man between 18 and 35 years old in good health. Sequencing was done on a sample of naive CD4+ T cells sorted from blood. The subset: CD45RA+ positively selected. The rearrangement joins TRBV20-1 to TRBJ2-1; D unresolved. In nucleotides, the CDR3 is TGCAGTGGATATGGTCGAAATGAGCAGTTCTTC. Translating gives CSGYGRNEQFF.